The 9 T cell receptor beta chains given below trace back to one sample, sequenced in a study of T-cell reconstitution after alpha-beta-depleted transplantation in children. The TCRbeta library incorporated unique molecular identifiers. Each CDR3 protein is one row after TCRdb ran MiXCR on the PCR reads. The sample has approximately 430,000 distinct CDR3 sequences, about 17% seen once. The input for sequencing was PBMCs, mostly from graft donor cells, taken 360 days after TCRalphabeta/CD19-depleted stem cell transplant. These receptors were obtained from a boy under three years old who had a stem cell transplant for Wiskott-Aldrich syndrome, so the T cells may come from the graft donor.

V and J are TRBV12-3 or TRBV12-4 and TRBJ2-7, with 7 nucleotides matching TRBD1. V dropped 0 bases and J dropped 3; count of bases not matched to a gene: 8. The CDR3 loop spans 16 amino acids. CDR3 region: CASSLALLTGNYEQYF. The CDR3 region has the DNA TGTGCCAGCAGTTTAGCGCTTCTGACAGGGAACTACGAGCAGTACTTC.

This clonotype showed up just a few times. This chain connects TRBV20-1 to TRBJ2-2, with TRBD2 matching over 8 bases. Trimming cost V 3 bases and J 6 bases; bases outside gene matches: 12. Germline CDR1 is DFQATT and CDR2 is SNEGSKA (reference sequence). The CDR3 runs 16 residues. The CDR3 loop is CSARAWGTRLAGELFF. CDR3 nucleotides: TGCAGTGCTAGGGCCTGGGGGACTAGGTTGGCCGGGGAGCTGTTTTTT.

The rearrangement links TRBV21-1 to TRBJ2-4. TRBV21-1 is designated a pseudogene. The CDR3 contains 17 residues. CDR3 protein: CASSKESCVVAKNIQYF. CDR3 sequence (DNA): TGTGCCAGCAGCAAAGAATCCTGCGTCGTAGCCAAAAACATTCAGTACTTC.

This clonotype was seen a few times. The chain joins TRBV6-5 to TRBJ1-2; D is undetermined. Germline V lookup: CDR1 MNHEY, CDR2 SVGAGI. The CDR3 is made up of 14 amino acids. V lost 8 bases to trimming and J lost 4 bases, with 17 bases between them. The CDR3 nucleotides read TGTGCCAGCCGAGTCGGGGAGTCTACCTATGGCTACACCTTC. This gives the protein CASRVGESTYGYTF.

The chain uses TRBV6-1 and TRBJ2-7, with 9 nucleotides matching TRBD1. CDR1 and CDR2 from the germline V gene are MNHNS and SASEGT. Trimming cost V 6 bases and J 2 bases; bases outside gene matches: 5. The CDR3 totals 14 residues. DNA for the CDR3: TGTGCCAGCAGAAGACAGGGGGTGGCCTACGAGCAGTACTTC. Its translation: CASRRQGVAYEQYF.

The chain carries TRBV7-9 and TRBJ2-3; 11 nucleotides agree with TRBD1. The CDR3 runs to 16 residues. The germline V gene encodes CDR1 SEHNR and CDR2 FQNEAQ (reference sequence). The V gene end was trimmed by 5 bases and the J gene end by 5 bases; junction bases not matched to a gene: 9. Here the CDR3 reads CASSRRDRGGIDTQYF. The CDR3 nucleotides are TGTGCCAGCAGCCGACGGGACAGGGGGGGAATAGATACGCAGTATTTT.

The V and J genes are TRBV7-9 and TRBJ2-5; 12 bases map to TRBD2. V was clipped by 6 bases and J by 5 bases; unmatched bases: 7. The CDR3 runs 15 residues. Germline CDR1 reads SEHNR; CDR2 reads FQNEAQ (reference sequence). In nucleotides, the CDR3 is TGTGCCAGCAGGACTAGCGGGGGCCCACGGGAGACCCAGTACTTC. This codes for CASRTSGGPRETQYF.

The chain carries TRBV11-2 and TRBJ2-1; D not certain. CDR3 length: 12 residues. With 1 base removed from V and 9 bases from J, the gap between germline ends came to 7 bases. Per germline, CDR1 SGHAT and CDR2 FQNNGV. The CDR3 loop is CASSLARVEQFF. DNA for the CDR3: TGTGCCAGCAGCTTAGCTCGTGTTGAGCAGTTCTTC. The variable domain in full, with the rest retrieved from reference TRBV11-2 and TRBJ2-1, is EAGVAQSPRYKIIEKRQSVAFWCNPISGHATLYWYQQILGQGPKLLIQFQNNGVVDDSQLPKDRFSAERLKGVDSTLKIQPAKLEDSAVYLCASSLARVEQFFGPGTRLTVL.

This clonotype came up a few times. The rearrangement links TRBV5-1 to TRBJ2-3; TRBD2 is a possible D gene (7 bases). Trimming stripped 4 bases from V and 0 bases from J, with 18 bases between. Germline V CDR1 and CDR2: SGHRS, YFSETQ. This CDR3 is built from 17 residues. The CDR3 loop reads CASSRLGGGISTDTQYF. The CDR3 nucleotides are TGCGCCAGCAGCCGGCTAGGGGGGGGAATAAGCACAGATACGCAGTATTTT. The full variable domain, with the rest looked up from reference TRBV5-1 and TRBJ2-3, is KAGVTQTPRYLIKTRGQQVTLSCSPISGHRSVSWYQQTPGQGLQFLFEYFSETQRNKGNFPGRFSGRQFSNSRSEMNVSTLELGDSALYLCASSRLGGGISTDTQYFGPGTRLTVL.